This T cell receptor (beta chain) derives from a study of T cells after yellow fever vaccination. The study's findings and limits: Weaker in magnitude, the secondary response showed a faster peak on day 5 versus 15.

Germline assignment: CDR1 SGHTA and CDR2 FQGNSA. With V trimmed by 5 bases and J by 7 bases, 7 bases remained unmatched. CDR3 length equals 14 residues. This clonotype came up many times. No antigen is known for it. TCRdb ran MiXCR on the 5' RACE reads and lists one entry per CDR3 protein. The sample shows around 250,000 distinct CDR3 sequences, roughly 5.6% of them seen only once. The chain joins TRBV7-2 to TRBJ2-3, with TRBD2 matching over 9 bases. The receptor comes from a man between 18 and 29 years old who received the YFV17D yellow fever vaccine. The starting material was CD4+ T cells sorted from PBMCs, obtained on the day of the yellow fever booster vaccination. For the CDR3, the DNA is TGTGCCAGCAGCCCTCCTAGCGGGGTATATACGCAGTATTTT. Protein product: CASSPPSGVYTQYF.